This entry lists 2 T cell receptor beta chains sequenced from one sample in a study of blood T cell repertoires in COVID-19 (dated by TCRdb to the early 2020s). The library was built by means of the immunoSEQ multiplex PCR assay. The immuneACCESS repertoire file appears here via TCRdb, limited to in-frame rearrangements. These files lack a portion of the clones; in checked studies, under half of the deficit traces to unresolved V genes, and the cause of the others is not known. The sample table holds roughly 230,000 clones, of which around four fifths were seen once. In total, the top ten clones hold roughly 30% of the sample. Source material: peripheral blood. The source of these receptors is a man aged 40-50 years with acute or convalescent COVID-19.

This clone has only a few counts. The J gene is TRBJ1-1, the V gene TRBV10-3; D uncertain. The CDR3 length is 13 residues. Per germline, CDR1 ENHRY and CDR2 SYGVKD. V was trimmed by 0 bases and J by 6 bases, leaving 8 bases between them. Here the CDR3 DNA reads TGTGCCATCAGTGAGTCCGGGTACGCTGAAGCTTTCTTT. Its translation: CAISESGYAEAFF.

This chain connects TRBV5-6 to TRBJ2-1; 10 bases are a match to TRBD2. The V segment lost 4 bases and the J segment 6 bases; nucleotides outside the gene matches: 10. The V gene's germline CDR1 is SGHDT and CDR2 YYEEEE. This CDR3 region has 16 residues. The CDR3 region has the DNA TGTGCCAGCAGCACTCAGCGGGAGGGCCGAGTCAATGAGCAGTTCTTC. It encodes CASSTQREGRVNEQFF.